Given below is one T cell receptor (beta chain) in context. No antigen is known for it. Base qualities are missing; no much larger clone stands one base away. Genomic DNA was isolated from the sorted cells so that the TCRbeta CDR3 region could be sequenced. TCRbeta CDR3 regions were sequenced using the immunoSEQ Assay. TCRdb stores this immuneACCESS table with in-frame sequences only. Part of the clones is absent; in the studies checked, under half of the shortfall reflects unresolved V genes, and no reason is known for the rest. The sample table shows some 65,000 clones, and over 60% are seen once. 1.6% of the sample is held by the ten biggest clonotypes. These data are taken from a study of OX40 agonist ivuxolimab in advanced cancers. About the investigation overall: Ivuxolimab was an agonistic, fully human IgG2 monoclonal antibody directed against OX40 (CD134), a costimulatory receptor. Partial responses occurred in three dose-escalation patients, of whom one had hepatocellular carcinoma and two had cutaneous melanoma. Prior anti-PD-1, anti-PD-L1 or anti-CTLA-4 therapy was permitted, and approximately 40% of dose-escalation patients had received checkpoint inhibitors. In the dose-escalation cohort, more than 75% of patients were male, and the mean age was about 55 years, with a range of about 20 to 79. Intravenous ivuxolimab was administered to patients every 2 weeks at six dose levels: 0.01, 0.1, 0.3, 1.5, 3 and 10 mg/kg. The monotherapy dose-escalation portion (N of about 47 patients) of the phase I ivuxolimab trial is reported in the paper. Of the approximately 54 dose-escalation patients, hepatocellular carcinoma was present in about 20, melanoma in roughly 15, renal cell carcinoma in 9 and head and neck cancer in 9. The point of sequencing TCRbeta in the periphery was to test whether ivuxolimab changed TCR sequence diversity and drove clonal T-cell expansion.

V loses 5 bases at its end and J loses 4 bases; junction bases beyond the gene matches: 6. Sequences LNHDA (CDR1) and SQIVND (CDR2) are obtained from the germline V gene (reference sequence). From cysteine to phenylalanine, the CDR3 is 14 amino acids long. Of all the DNA, just the CDR3 is kept, 42 bases in frame from base 1. The trial excluded patients who had a history of autoimmune disease or were on systemic immunosuppression. In every dose cohort, peripheral blood was drawn for TCR sequencing at baseline, cycle 4 day 1, and cycle 7 day 1. Samples came from an open-label, multicenter, first-in-human phase I dose-escalation trial of ivuxolimab. Adults with locally advanced or metastatic melanoma, renal cell carcinoma, hepatocellular carcinoma or head and neck squamous cell carcinoma were enrolled in the trial. Before TCR sequencing, CD4+ T cells and CD8+ T cells were sorted from peripheral blood as separate populations.

Findings and caveats that apply to the study as a whole: After ivuxolimab, CD8+ T cells had more expanded clones than CD4+ T cells on average. Clonal expansion of both CD4+ and CD8+ blood T cells was observed from baseline to week 6 at doses 0.1 to 3.0 mg/kg. Antigen specificity was not determined for the clonally expanded peripheral T cells. Partial responders in the 0.1-3.0 mg/kg groups had among the lowest normalized peripheral clonal expansion, especially among CD8+ T cells. Low levels of normalized T-cell clonal expansion were also seen in some nonresponding patients.

The sequence links TRBV19 to TRBJ2-5; 8 bases in the middle match TRBD1. The receptor was derived from an adult with an advanced solid tumor such as melanoma, head and neck, liver or kidney cancer. Sequences were derived from CD4+ or CD8+ T cells sorted from blood, sampled in a trial of the OX40 agonist ivuxolimab. At the DNA level, the sequence is TGTGCCAGTAGTCCACGACAGGGGTCAGAGACCCAGTACTTC. This yields the protein CASSPRQGSETQYF.